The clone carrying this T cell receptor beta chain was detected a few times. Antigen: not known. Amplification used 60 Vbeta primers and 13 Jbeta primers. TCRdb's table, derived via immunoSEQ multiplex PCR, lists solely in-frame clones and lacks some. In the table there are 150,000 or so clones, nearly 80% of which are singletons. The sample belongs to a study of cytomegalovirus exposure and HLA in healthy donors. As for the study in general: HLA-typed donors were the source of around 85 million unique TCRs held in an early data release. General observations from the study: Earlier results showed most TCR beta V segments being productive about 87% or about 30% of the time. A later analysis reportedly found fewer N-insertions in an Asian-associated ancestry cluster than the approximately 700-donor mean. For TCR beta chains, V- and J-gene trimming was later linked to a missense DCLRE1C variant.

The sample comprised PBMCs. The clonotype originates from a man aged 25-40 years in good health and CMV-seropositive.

Here the CDR3 DNA reads TGTGCCAGCAGCGTAACGGGACAGAATGAGCAGTTCTTC. Translating gives CASSVTGQNEQFF. The chain is built from TRBV9 and TRBJ2-1, with TRBD1 matching over 7 bases. CDR1 SGDLS and CDR2 YYNGEE come from the germline V gene. This CDR3 region has 13 residues. Trimming removed 1 base from V and 7 bases from J; junction bases left unmatched: 2.